These 6 T cell receptor beta chains originate from one sample sequenced in a study of CD8 T cells in ankylosing spondylitis. TCRdb itself ran the 5' RACE reads through MiXCR, one entry per CDR3 protein. The sample lists just over 300,000 distinct CDR3 sequences, less than 25% seen once, with 3% to 4% in the top ten. Sequences were obtained from blood, either unsorted or a sorted T cell fraction (not recorded which). The receptors shown here come from a female donor with ankylosing spondylitis or in good health (not recorded which).

V gene TRBV5-1 combines with J gene TRBJ1-1; D is unresolved. This CDR3 region has 10 residues. CDR1 is SGHRS, CDR2 YFSETQ, per germline. The germline V and J ends were trimmed by 7 bases and 7 bases, with 8 bases remaining between them. CDR3 loop: CASLRVEAFF. CDR3 bases: TGCGCCAGCCTGCGCGTTGAAGCTTTCTTT. The variable domain in full, with the rest retrieved from reference TRBV5-1 and TRBJ1-1, is KAGVTQTPRYLIKTRGQQVTLSCSPISGHRSVSWYQQTPGQGLQFLFEYFSETQRNKGNFPGRFSGRQFSNSRSEMNVSTLELGDSALYLCASLRVEAFFGQGTRLTVV.

This sequence joins TRBV6-1 and TRBJ2-1, with 8 bases aligning to TRBD2. The J segment lost 7 bases and the V segment lost 6 bases, leaving 11 bases of the junction unmatched. CDR3 length: 15 amino acids. Germline CDR1 and CDR2: MNHNS and SASEGT. For the CDR3, the DNA is TGTGCCAGCAGCCCAGCGGGAGAATGGGTTAATGAGCAGTTCTTC. Translation: CASSPAGEWVNEQFF.

The sample holds many counts of this clonotype. V and J are TRBV20-1 and TRBJ2-3; D may be TRBD2 (6 bases). Germline assignment: CDR1 DFQATT and CDR2 SNEGSKA (reference sequence). The CDR3 runs 12 residues. V lost 4 bases, J lost 4 bases, and 9 bases lay in between. CDR3 sequence: CSATPGADTQYF. The CDR3 DNA is TGCAGTGCTACGCCGGGGGCAGATACGCAGTATTTT.

The genes are TRBV28 and TRBJ2-2; D uncertain. Trimming shortened V by 8 bases and J by 5 bases, and 18 bases separated the two germline ends. This CDR3 region has 15 residues. Germline CDR1 reads MDHEN; CDR2 reads SYDVKM. CDR3 bases: TGTGCCAGCGTCGGCCCGAGGAGAGATACCGGGGAGCTGTTTTTT. Protein product: CASVGPRRDTGELFF.

This rearrangement joins TRBV9 to TRBJ2-1; 14 nucleotides line up with TRBD2. Looked up from germline, CDR1 is SGDLS and CDR2 is YYNGEE. This CDR3 comprises 16 residues. V dropped 2 bases and J dropped 6; count of bases not matched to a gene: 4. The CDR3 here is CASSVRGLAGANEQFF. CDR3 sequence (DNA): TGTGCCAGCAGCGTCAGGGGACTAGCGGGAGCCAATGAGCAGTTCTTC. The variable domain in full, completed from reference TRBV9 and TRBJ2-1, reads DSGVTQTPKHLITATGQRVTLRCSPRSGDLSVYWYQQSLDQGLQFLIQYYNGEERAKGNILERFSAQQFPDLHSELNLSSLELGDSALYFCASSVRGLAGANEQFFGPGTRLTVL.

This clonotype was picked up many times. J is TRBJ2-7 and V is TRBV12-3 or TRBV12-4; weak D call: TRBD1 (6 bases). This CDR3 comprises 13 residues. Trimming stripped 1 base from V and 2 bases from J, with 6 bases between. For the CDR3, the DNA is TGTGCCAGCAGTTTAGGGGACACCTACGAGCAGTACTTC. Encoded protein: CASSLGDTYEQYF.